This T cell receptor (beta chain) originates from a study of T cell responses to AZD1222 COVID-19 vaccine. Clones were read by immunoSEQ multiplex PCR, and TCRdb kept only the in-frame ones, dropping some. This sample has 95,000 to 150,000 clones; 80% to 90% occur once, and the top ten carry 2.5% to 4%. Deletions cut 1 base from V and 4 bases from J, with 10 bases between. Germline lookup yields CDR1 LNHDA and CDR2 SQIVND (reference sequence). The CDR3 is 15 residues long. Broader study findings: Spike-specific TCR breadth and depth grew following two AZD1222 doses. Donors in the cohort were predominantly white British and more often female, and clonal diversity was possibly underestimated. Baseline serostatus was positive in only a handful of AZD1222 recipients. Repertoires were sampled only after the peak T cell response.

As to this clone: As yet, its antigen is unknown.

The receptor was derived from an adult in good health. The chain uses TRBV19 and TRBJ2-2; D may be TRBD1 or TRBD2 (6 bases each). The sequencing used peripheral blood, collected on day 0 of AZD1222 vaccination. The CDR3 DNA follows: TGTGCCAGTAGTATAGTAGGAGGGGGCACCGGGGAGCTGTTTTTT. This sequence encodes CASSIVGGGTGELFF.